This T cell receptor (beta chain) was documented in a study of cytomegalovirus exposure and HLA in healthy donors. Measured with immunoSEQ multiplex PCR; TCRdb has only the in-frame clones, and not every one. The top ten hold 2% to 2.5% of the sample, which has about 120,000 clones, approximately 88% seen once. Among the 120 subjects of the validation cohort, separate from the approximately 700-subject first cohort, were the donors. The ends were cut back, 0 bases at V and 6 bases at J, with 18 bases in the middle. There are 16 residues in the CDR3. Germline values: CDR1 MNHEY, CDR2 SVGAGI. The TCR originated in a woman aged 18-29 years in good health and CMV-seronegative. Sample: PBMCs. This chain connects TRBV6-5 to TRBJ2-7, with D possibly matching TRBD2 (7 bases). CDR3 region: CASSYSPGAGAVEQYF. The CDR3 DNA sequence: TGTGCCAGCAGTTACTCACCAGGGGCGGGAGCTGTCGAGCAGTACTTC.